These T cell receptor beta chains were read from a single sample in a study of CD8+ T cells in alopecia areata. Libraries were prepared by immunoSEQ multiplex PCR; TCRdb keeps only in-frame clonotypes and omits some of them. Of roughly 210,000 clones in the sample, roughly 44% were seen once. Specimen: CD4+ T cells sorted from blood, collected around week 37, from a patient treated with tofacitinib. Receptors originate from a human donor with alopecia areata. The CDR3 runs from the conserved cysteine through the conserved F or W. Fields, in order: clone size, J gene, V gene, D gene, CDR3 protein, CDR3 DNA. D genes are given only for firm matches. Only part of the rows carry a size: once, few, many, or a class if the clone is expanded.

clone size: NA; J gene: TRBJ2-7; V gene: TRBV5-1; D gene: TRBD2; CDR3 protein: CASSRGRDYEQYF; CDR3 DNA: TGCGCCAGCAGCCGGGGGAGGGATTACGAGCAGTACTTC
clone size: NA; J gene: TRBJ2-3; V gene: TRBV2; D gene: TRBD1; CDR3 protein: CASSEGTGTDTQYF; CDR3 DNA: TGTGCCAGCAGTGAAGGGACAGGGACAGATACGCAGTATTTT
clone size: NA; J gene: TRBJ2-3; V gene: TRBV7-2; D gene: NA; CDR3 protein: CASRPGATDTQYF; CDR3 DNA: TGTGCCAGCAGGCCAGGAGCCACAGATACGCAGTATTTT
clone size: NA; J gene: TRBJ1-2; V gene: TRBV19; D gene: NA; CDR3 protein: CASSRQGWSDGYTF; CDR3 DNA: TGTGCCAGTAGTCGTCAGGGGTGGAGTGATGGCTACACCTTC
clone size: NA; J gene: TRBJ1-1; V gene: TRBV7-2; D gene: NA; CDR3 protein: CASSLAIGGWTEAFF; CDR3 DNA: TGTGCCAGCAGCTTAGCCATTGGGGGATGGACTGAAGCTTTCTTT
clone size: NA; J gene: TRBJ2-3; V gene: TRBV30; D gene: TRBD2; CDR3 protein: CAWKLAGATDTQYF; CDR3 DNA: TGTGCCTGGAAACTAGCGGGAGCCACAGATACGCAGTATTTT
clone size: NA; J gene: TRBJ2-1; V gene: TRBV30; D gene: TRBD2; CDR3 protein: CAWSVAGGYNEQFF; CDR3 DNA: TGTGCCTGGAGTGTAGCGGGAGGGTACAATGAGCAGTTCTTC
clone size: few; J gene: TRBJ2-3; V gene: TRBV29-1; D gene: NA; CDR3 protein: CSQTGHSVDTQYF; CDR3 DNA: TGCAGCCAAACCGGCCATTCCGTGGATACGCAGTATTTT
clone size: NA; J gene: TRBJ2-1; V gene: TRBV5-1; D gene: TRBD1; CDR3 protein: CASSLVTRGEQFF; CDR3 DNA: TGCGCCAGCAGCTTGGTAACCAGGGGGGAGCAGTTCTTC
clone size: NA; J gene: TRBJ2-2; V gene: TRBV2; D gene: TRBD2; CDR3 protein: CASSENPAGVTGELFF; CDR3 DNA: TGTGCCAGCAGTGAGAATCCAGCGGGAGTTACCGGGGAGCTGTTTTTT
clone size: NA; J gene: TRBJ2-7; V gene: TRBV27; D gene: NA; CDR3 protein: CASSLEDSSYEQYF; CDR3 DNA: TGTGCCAGCAGTTTAGAGGATAGCTCCTACGAGCAGTACTTC
clone size: NA; J gene: TRBJ1-1; V gene: TRBV25-1; D gene: NA; CDR3 protein: CASTPSGVPVNTEAFF; CDR3 DNA: TGTGCCAGCACCCCGTCGGGAGTCCCGGTGAACACTGAAGCTTTCTTT
clone size: NA; J gene: TRBJ2-1; V gene: TRBV13; D gene: TRBD2; CDR3 protein: CASSLGPLAGGNEQFF; CDR3 DNA: TGTGCCAGCAGCTTAGGCCCACTAGCGGGAGGCAATGAGCAGTTCTTC
clone size: NA; J gene: TRBJ2-3; V gene: TRBV10-3; D gene: TRBD2; CDR3 protein: CASSSPGTSTPDTQYF; CDR3 DNA: TGTGCCAGCAGTTCCCCCGGGACTAGCACTCCAGATACGCAGTATTTT
clone size: NA; J gene: TRBJ2-5; V gene: TRBV2; D gene: NA; CDR3 protein: CASSEGEQETQYF; CDR3 DNA: TGTGCCAGCAGTGAGGGGGAACAAGAGACCCAGTACTTC
clone size: NA; J gene: TRBJ2-7; V gene: TRBV5-1; D gene: TRBD2; CDR3 protein: CASSLTSGSPEQYF; CDR3 DNA: TGCGCCAGCAGCTTAACTAGCGGGAGCCCCGAGCAGTACTTC
clone size: NA; J gene: TRBJ2-1; V gene: TRBV11-1; D gene: TRBD2; CDR3 protein: CASSLYLAGNNEQFF; CDR3 DNA: TGTGCCAGCAGCTTATACCTAGCGGGAAACAATGAGCAGTTCTTC
clone size: few; J gene: TRBJ2-7; V gene: TRBV4-3; D gene: NA; CDR3 protein: CASSQEIRGTYEQYF; CDR3 DNA: TGCGCCAGCAGCCAAGAGATACGCGGGACCTACGAGCAGTACTTC
clone size: NA; J gene: TRBJ2-3; V gene: TRBV29-1; D gene: TRBD2; CDR3 protein: CSVEDQSLAGGSTDTQYF; CDR3 DNA: TGCAGCGTTGAAGATCAAAGCCTAGCGGGAGGAAGCACAGATACGCAGTATTTT
clone size: NA; J gene: TRBJ2-3; V gene: TRBV5-1; D gene: NA; CDR3 protein: CASSVGGRTDTQYF; CDR3 DNA: TGCGCCAGCAGCGTAGGTGGGCGGACAGATACGCAGTATTTT
clone size: few; J gene: TRBJ2-3; V gene: TRBV27; D gene: NA; CDR3 protein: CASRGFSTDTQYF; CDR3 DNA: TGTGCCAGCCGGGGTTTCAGCACAGATACGCAGTATTTT
clone size: few; J gene: TRBJ2-7; V gene: TRBV7-2; D gene: TRBD2; CDR3 protein: CASSPTGTSGYEQYF; CDR3 DNA: TGTGCCAGCAGCCCTACCGGGACTAGCGGGTACGAGCAGTACTTC
clone size: NA; J gene: TRBJ2-5; V gene: TRBV28; D gene: TRBD1; CDR3 protein: CASSLGRGRETQYF; CDR3 DNA: TGTGCCAGCAGTTTGGGCAGGGGGCGAGAGACCCAGTACTTC
clone size: few; J gene: TRBJ1-1; V gene: TRBV10-2; D gene: NA; CDR3 protein: CASIGRSNTEAFF; CDR3 DNA: TGCGCCAGCATAGGACGGTCGAACACTGAAGCTTTCTTT
clone size: once; J gene: TRBJ2-6; V gene: TRBV5-1; D gene: NA; CDR3 protein: CASRRTFSGANVLTF; CDR3 DNA: TGCGCCAGCAGGAGGACCTTCTCTGGGGCCAACGTCCTGACTTTC
clone size: NA; J gene: TRBJ1-2; V gene: TRBV9; D gene: NA; CDR3 protein: CASSVEGAGYTF; CDR3 DNA: TGTGCCAGCAGCGTAGAAGGAGCTGGCTACACCTTC
clone size: NA; J gene: TRBJ2-2; V gene: TRBV2; D gene: NA; CDR3 protein: CASRTLVYDTGELFF; CDR3 DNA: TGTGCCAGCAGAACCCTAGTATACGACACCGGGGAGCTGTTTTTT